Following are 7 T cell receptor beta chains from one sample sequenced in a study of shared clonotypes between healthy human individuals. TCRdb keeps only in-frame clones here, not all; method: immunoSEQ multiplex PCR. The sample has millions of clones, over 90% seen once; the top ten hold 0.35% to 0.5%. The sample taken for sequencing was naive CD4+ T cells from PBMCs. Subset: CD45RA+ positively selected. The source of these receptors is a man younger than 35 in good health. Some clones in this sample may be carry-over from other donors' samples.

The chain is built from TRBV7-3 and TRBJ2-1, with 15 positions matching TRBD2. Looked up from germline, CDR1 is SGHTA and CDR2 is FQGTGA. This CDR3 is built from 16 residues. V dropped 5 bases and J dropped 7; count of bases not matched to a gene: 6. Here the CDR3 DNA reads TGTGCCAGCAGCCCCGATGGACTAGCGGGAGGGAATGAGCAGTTCTTC. This codes for CASSPDGLAGGNEQFF.

V and J are TRBV4-1 and TRBJ2-3, with 8 bases that match TRBD2. Trimming took 4 bases from V and 14 from J; bases not matched to a gene: 11. The CDR3 sequence is 13 residues long. Germline CDR1 reads MGHRA; CDR2 reads YSYEKL. The CDR3 DNA follows: TGCGCCAGCAGCCCAGCCCCGACGGGAGGGTTGTATTTT. It encodes CASSPAPTGGLYF.

CDR3 nucleotide sequence: TGTGCCAGCTCTCACGAAACTAGCTTCGAGACCCAGTACTTC. Translation: CASSHETSFETQYF. The chain combines TRBV18 with TRBJ2-5, with D possibly matching TRBD2 (6 bases). CDR1 and CDR2 from the germline V gene are KGHSH and LQKENI. V dropped 6 bases and J dropped 5 bases, with 16 bases sitting between them. The CDR3 loop spans 14 amino acids.

This clone appeared a single time. The V gene is TRBV7-9, the J gene TRBJ1-4; no firm D call. Looked up from germline, CDR1 is SEHNR and CDR2 is FQNEAQ (reference sequence). V was cut by 8 bases and J by 0 bases, with 7 bases left in between. This CDR3 contains 13 residues. This CDR3 reads CASENTTNEKLFF. The DNA for the CDR3 is TGTGCCAGCGAAAATACAACTAATGAAAAACTGTTTTTT.

V and J are TRBV5-1 and TRBJ2-3, with D unclear. Deletions cut 2 bases from V and 6 bases from J, with 10 bases between. Germline V lookup: CDR1 SGHRS, CDR2 YFSETQ. This CDR3 has 13 amino acids. CDR3 coding DNA: TGCGCCAGCAGCTTTACCTCGTTGGATACGCAGTATTTT. Its translation: CASSFTSLDTQYF. Based on the CDR3 plus reference TRBV5-1 and TRBJ2-3, the full variable domain is KAGVTQTPRYLIKTRGQQVTLSCSPISGHRSVSWYQQTPGQGLQFLFEYFSETQRNKGNFPGRFSGRQFSNSRSEMNVSTLELGDSALYLCASSFTSLDTQYFGPGTRLTVL.

This clone was picked up a small number of times. The chain combines TRBV5-1 with TRBJ1-1; D unclear. Germline CDR1 reads SGHRS; CDR2 reads YFSETQ. This CDR3 spans 14 amino acids. V was trimmed by 4 bases and J by 4 bases, leaving 14 bases between them. CDR3 coding DNA: TGCGCCAGCAGCACAGCAACCGCGGGCACTGAAGCTTTCTTT. Protein sequence: CASSTATAGTEAFF.

The V and J genes are TRBV5-1 and TRBJ1-1; no firm D call. This CDR3 is built from 14 residues. CDR1 is SGHRS and CDR2 is YFSETQ in the germline V gene. Trimming took off 1 base at V and 5 bases at J, with 12 bases between the two ends. CDR3 DNA sequence: TGCGCCAGCAGCTTGCCCCGGGAAGGGACTGAAGCTTTCTTT. This codes for CASSLPREGTEAFF.